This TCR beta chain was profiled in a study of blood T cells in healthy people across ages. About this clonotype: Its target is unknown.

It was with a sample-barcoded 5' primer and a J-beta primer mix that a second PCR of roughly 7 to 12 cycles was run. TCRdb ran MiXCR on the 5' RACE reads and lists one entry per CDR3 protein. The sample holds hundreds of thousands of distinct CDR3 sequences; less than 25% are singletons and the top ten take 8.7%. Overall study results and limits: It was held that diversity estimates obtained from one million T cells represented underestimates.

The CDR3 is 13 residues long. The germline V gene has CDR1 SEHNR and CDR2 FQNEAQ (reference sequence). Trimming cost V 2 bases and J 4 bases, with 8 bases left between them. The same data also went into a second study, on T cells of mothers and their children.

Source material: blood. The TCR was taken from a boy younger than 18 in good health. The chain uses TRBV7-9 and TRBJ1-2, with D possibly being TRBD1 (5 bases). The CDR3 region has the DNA TGTGCCAGCAGCTTAAGACAGCTCTATGGCTACACCTTC. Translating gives CASSLRQLYGYTF.